Listed below are T cell receptor beta chains from one sample, sequenced in a study of CD8 T cells in ankylosing spondylitis. Each CDR3 protein gets one entry after TCRdb re-called the 5' RACE reads with MiXCR. The sample lists 250,000 or so distinct CDR3 sequences; around 25% were seen once. Input material: blood, either unsorted or a sorted T cell fraction (not recorded which). These receptors all come from a male donor with ankylosing spondylitis or in good health (not recorded which). CDR3s include the opening cysteine and the closing phenylalanine or tryptophan. The D gene is left open where the match is weak. Clone sizes are given selectively: once, few, many, or a class where the clone is expanded.

CDR3 DNA,CDR3 protein,D gene,clone size,V gene,J gene
TGTGCCATCAGTGACCAATCACCAGGGGAAGGGGAGACCCAGTACTTC,CAISDQSPGEGETQYF,-,many,TRBV10-3,TRBJ2-5
TGTGCCAGCAGTTTAGGGCAGCGGACAACTAATGAAAAACTGTTTTTT,CASSLGQRTTNEKLFF,-,many,TRBV12-3/TRBV12-4,TRBJ1-4
-,CISVPEAPVGGRGDNQPQHF,-,few,TRBV7-5,TRBJ1-5
TGTGCCAGCAGCTTGGGACGATGGGAGACCCAGTACTTC,CASSLGRWETQYF,-,-,TRBV5-6,TRBJ2-5
TGTGCCAGCAGTCCGGGGCGTGGTACGGAGACCCAGTACTTC,CASSPGRGTETQYF,-,-,TRBV12-3/TRBV12-4,TRBJ2-5
TGTGCCAGCAGTTTTGGAGGGGGCGGGGAGACCCAGTACTTC,CASSFGGGGETQYF,-,-,TRBV12-3/TRBV12-4,TRBJ2-5
TGTGCCAGCAGCCGGGGTCGGGTGCGGGGGGGCACAGATACGCAGTATTTT,CASSRGRVRGGTDTQYF,TRBD2,-,TRBV7-2,TRBJ2-3
TGCAGTGCTTCGATGACAGGGATGCATGGCTACACCTTC,CSASMTGMHGYTF,TRBD1,many,TRBV20-1,TRBJ1-2
TGTGCCAGCAGAAAGGGGCCAGTCGATTACGAGCAGTACTTC,CASRKGPVDYEQYF,-,-,TRBV2,TRBJ2-7
TGCGCCAGCAGCCCTCCCGGGACTAGCGGGGGGTCAGATACGCAGTATTTT,CASSPPGTSGGSDTQYF,TRBD2,-,TRBV5-1,TRBJ2-3
TGTGCCATCAAGGAGGGACCTTCTGCAACTAATGAAAAACTGTTTTTT,CAIKEGPSATNEKLFF,-,many,TRBV10-3,TRBJ1-4
TGCAGTGCCCTTCCCGGCCGGACAGGGGGCTACACCTTC,CSALPGRTGGYTF,TRBD1,few,TRBV20-1,TRBJ1-2
TGTGCCAGCAGCCCTCGGACCCCTGCCCAGTTCTTC,CASSPRTPAQFF,-,-,TRBV5-6,TRBJ2-1
TGTGCCAGCAGTTACGTCTTCTATGGCTACACCTTC,CASSYVFYGYTF,-,many,TRBV12-3/TRBV12-4,TRBJ1-2
TGTGCCAGCAGTTACTCCGAAGGGCTCTATGGCTACACCTTC,CASSYSEGLYGYTF,-,once,TRBV6-2/TRBV6-3,TRBJ1-2
TGTGCCAGCAGTCCCCTCCGGACAGGGTCTGGCTACACCTTC,CASSPLRTGSGYTF,TRBD1,-,TRBV12-3/TRBV12-4,TRBJ1-2
TGTGCCAGCAGCCAATCCGCCTCCTACGAGCAGTACTTC,CASSQSASYEQYF,-,-,TRBV14,TRBJ2-7
TGTGCCACCAGGACAGCCTCTGGAAACACCATATATTTT,CATRTASGNTIYF,-,few,TRBV6-1,TRBJ1-3
TGCAGTGCTAGATCCCGGAATGAAAAACTGTTTTTT,CSARSRNEKLFF,-,-,TRBV20-1,TRBJ1-4
TGCAGTGCTACCAAGACAGGGAACATCGAGCAGTACTTC,CSATKTGNIEQYF,TRBD1,many,TRBV20-1,TRBJ2-7
TGTGCCAGCAACTCTGGGGCCAACGTCCTGACTTTC,CASNSGANVLTF,-,-,TRBV28,TRBJ2-6
TGCAGTGCTAGAAGTGGTCGACATCTCACAGATACGCAGTATTTT,CSARSGRHLTDTQYF,-,-,TRBV20-1,TRBJ2-3
TGTGCCAGCAGTTTATCGCTAGAGGGAGAGACCCAGTACTTC,CASSLSLEGETQYF,-,-,TRBV28,TRBJ2-5
TGTGCCAGCGGCCGGGCCGGGGAGGAGCAGTACTTC,CASGRAGEEQYF,-,-,TRBV25-1,TRBJ2-7
TGCAGTGCTAGCACTTTGCTAGCGGGGAGTTATGAGACCCAGTACTTC,CSASTLLAGSYETQYF,TRBD2,many,TRBV20-1,TRBJ2-5
TGTGCCAGCAGCGTAGGCCAGGGGAACTATGGCTACACCTTC,CASSVGQGNYGYTF,-,few,TRBV9,TRBJ1-2
TGCAGCGTTGTTTTTTTGTCTGAGAACACTGAAGCTTTCTTT,CSVVFLSENTEAFF,-,once,TRBV29-1,TRBJ1-1
TGCAGTGCCCCTTCTCGAACCGGGGAGCTGTTTTTT,CSAPSRTGELFF,-,many,TRBV20-1,TRBJ2-2
TGTGCCAGCAGCCCGGCAGTGGGAGGCTTCTACGAGCAGTACTTC,CASSPAVGGFYEQYF,-,-,TRBV5-5,TRBJ2-7
TGCGCCAGCAGCTTGAGACTAGAGGATGAGCAGTTCTTC,CASSLRLEDEQFF,-,many,TRBV5-1,TRBJ2-1
TGTGCCAGCAGCCCCCGGACAGCACCCTACGAGCAGTACTTC,CASSPRTAPYEQYF,-,-,TRBV5-6,TRBJ2-7
TGTGCCAGCAGCCATTCGGACAGCCCGCTCAACTATGGCTACACCTTC,CASSHSDSPLNYGYTF,-,few,TRBV3-1,TRBJ1-2
TGTGCCAGCAGCCAAGTTAGGGCCTCTGGAAACACCATATATTTT,CASSQVRASGNTIYF,-,-,TRBV3-1,TRBJ1-3
TGTGCCAGCAGCTCGAAGGGGGGGCTAAACCCACGGAATGAGCAGTTCTTC,CASSSKGGLNPRNEQFF,-,many,TRBV7-3,TRBJ2-1
TGTGCCAGCAGCTTATACGCCGCGGAGACGCAGTATTTT,CASSLYAAETQYF,-,many,TRBV11-2,TRBJ2-3
TGTGCCAGCAGTTACTCCAACGAGCAGTACTTC,CASSYSNEQYF,-,-,TRBV6-6,TRBJ2-7
TGCAGTGCTAGAGGGGGACAGGGGATCGGCGAGCAGTACTTC,CSARGGQGIGEQYF,TRBD1,-,TRBV20-1,TRBJ2-7
TGCGCCAGCAGTGAGGACCCGGGACAGGACTACAATGAGCAGTTCTTC,CASSEDPGQDYNEQFF,TRBD1,many,TRBV10-1,TRBJ2-1
TGTGCCAGTAGTCCCCAGACTGGGGGCACAGATACGCAGTATTTT,CASSPQTGGTDTQYF,-,-,TRBV19,TRBJ2-3
TGTGCCAGCAGCCAAGATGGCGGAGAATATGGCTACACCTTC,CASSQDGGEYGYTF,-,many,TRBV3-1,TRBJ1-2
TGTGCCATCGGGGGCCGGGACAGGGTATCCGAGCAGTACTTC,CAIGGRDRVSEQYF,TRBD1,-,TRBV10-3,TRBJ2-7
TGTGCCAGCAGCCGTTCGGGAGGCTCCTACGAGCAGTACTTC,CASSRSGGSYEQYF,TRBD2,-,TRBV12-3/TRBV12-4,TRBJ2-7
TGTGCCAGCAGTCCCCCCAACGGCGCAGAAGGCTACACCTTC,CASSPPNGAEGYTF,-,many,TRBV28,TRBJ1-2
TGCAGTGCTACCCTCAAGGCAGGGGGGGCCTCACCCCTCCACTTT,CSATLKAGGASPLHF,TRBD1,many,TRBV20-1,TRBJ1-6
TGTGCCAGCAGCTTTCTAGCCGTGAGCTCTGGGGCCAACGTCCTGACTTTC,CASSFLAVSSGANVLTF,-,-,TRBV5-4,TRBJ2-6
TGTGCCAGCAGTTTACCCCAAACGCCGCAGCATTTT,CASSLPQTPQHF,-,-,TRBV12-3/TRBV12-4,TRBJ1-5
TGTGCCACCAAGGGAACCCTCAGGGATACGCAGTATTTT,CATKGTLRDTQYF,-,-,TRBV24-1,TRBJ2-3
TGTGCCAGCACTCGAGGGGGGGCGCGGAGGGACACTGAAGCTTTCTTT,CASTRGGARRDTEAFF,-,few,TRBV6-5,TRBJ1-1
TGCGCCAGCAGTCAACCCGGACAGGGCGGGAACACCGGGGAGCTGTTTTTT,CASSQPGQGGNTGELFF,TRBD1,-,TRBV23-1,TRBJ2-2
TGCAGTGCTGTAACAGAGAGAGAGAATTCACCCCTCCACTTT,CSAVTERENSPLHF,-,many,TRBV20-1,TRBJ1-6
TGTGCCAGCAGCCCCACCATCCATTCAGGGTTGGTTGGCTACACCTTC,CASSPTIHSGLVGYTF,-,many,TRBV27,TRBJ1-2
TGTGCCAGCAGTAGGACAGGGCTGAGGAGGGGCTACACCTTC,CASSRTGLRRGYTF,TRBD1,many,TRBV25-1,TRBJ1-2
TGTGCCAGCAGGTCGGACAGAACAGATACGCAGTATTTT,CASRSDRTDTQYF,-,-,TRBV12-3/TRBV12-4,TRBJ2-3
TGTGCCACCAGCATACACAGGGGGCAAGGTGAGCAGTTCTTC,CATSIHRGQGEQFF,TRBD1,-,TRBV15,TRBJ2-1
TGCAGTGCGACCCTCTCAGGGAACGAGCAGTACTTC,CSATLSGNEQYF,-,-,TRBV20-1,TRBJ2-7
TGCAGTGCCCTCCGTAGATACACAGGGGACACAGGAGGAAAACTGTTTTTT,CSALRRYTGDTGGKLFF,TRBD1,many,TRBV20-1,TRBJ1-4
TGTGCCACCGACAGCGGGGGGTATCAGCAGTACTTC,CATDSGGYQQYF,TRBD2,-,TRBV28,TRBJ2-7